This T cell receptor beta chain was retrieved from a study of blood T cell repertoires in COVID-19. Method: immunoSEQ multiplex PCR; TCRdb's copy keeps in-frame clones and lacks some. The profile shows a few hundred thousand clones, around four fifths of them singletons. Germline V gives CDR1 SGDLS, CDR2 YYNGEE. V was clipped by 3 bases and J by 2 bases, with 18 bases between them. This CDR3 has 17 amino acids. The rearrangement joins TRBV9 to TRBJ2-4; D is possibly TRBD1 (6 bases). The source is a man in his fifties or sixties who had recovered from COVID-19. The sequenced sample was peripheral blood. CDR3 sequence: CASSGGGASGTKNIQYF. The CDR3 DNA reads TGTGCCAGCAGCGGAGGGGGAGCCTCCGGAACCAAAAACATTCAGTACTTC.